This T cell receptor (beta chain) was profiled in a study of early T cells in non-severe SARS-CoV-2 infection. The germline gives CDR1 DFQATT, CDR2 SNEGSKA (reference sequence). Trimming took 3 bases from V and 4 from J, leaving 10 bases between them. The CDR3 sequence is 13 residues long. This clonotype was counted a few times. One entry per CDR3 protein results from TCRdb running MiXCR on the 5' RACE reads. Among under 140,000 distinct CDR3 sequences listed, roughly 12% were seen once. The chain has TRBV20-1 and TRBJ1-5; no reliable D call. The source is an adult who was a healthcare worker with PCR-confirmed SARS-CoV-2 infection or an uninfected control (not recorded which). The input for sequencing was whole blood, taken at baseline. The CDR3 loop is CSASMGLNQPQHF. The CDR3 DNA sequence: TGCAGTGCTAGTATGGGCTTAAATCAGCCCCAGCATTTT.